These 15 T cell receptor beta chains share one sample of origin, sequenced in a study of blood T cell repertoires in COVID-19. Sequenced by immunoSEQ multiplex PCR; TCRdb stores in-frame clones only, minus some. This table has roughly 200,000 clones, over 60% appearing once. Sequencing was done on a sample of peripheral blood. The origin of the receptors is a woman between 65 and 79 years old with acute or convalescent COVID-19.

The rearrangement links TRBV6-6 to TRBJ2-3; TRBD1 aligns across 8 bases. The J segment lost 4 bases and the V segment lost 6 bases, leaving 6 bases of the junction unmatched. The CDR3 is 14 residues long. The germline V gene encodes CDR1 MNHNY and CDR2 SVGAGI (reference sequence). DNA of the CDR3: TGTGCCAGCAGAAGACAGGGGAGCGCAGATACGCAGTATTTT. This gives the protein CASRRQGSADTQYF.

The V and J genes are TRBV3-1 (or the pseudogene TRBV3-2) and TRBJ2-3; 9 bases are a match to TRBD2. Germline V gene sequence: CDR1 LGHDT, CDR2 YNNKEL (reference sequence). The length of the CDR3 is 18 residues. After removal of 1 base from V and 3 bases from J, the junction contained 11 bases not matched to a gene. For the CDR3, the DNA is TGTGCCAGCAGCCAAGCGGGGACTAGCTACTGGGGTACAGATACGCAGTATTTT. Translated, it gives CASSQAGTSYWGTDTQYF.

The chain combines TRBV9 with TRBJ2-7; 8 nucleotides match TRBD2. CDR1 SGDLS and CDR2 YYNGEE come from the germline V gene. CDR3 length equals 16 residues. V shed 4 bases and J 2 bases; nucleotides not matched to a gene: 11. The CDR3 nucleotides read TGTGCCAGCAGCCCCATTGGAGCGGGAGCGGCCTACGAGCAGTACTTC. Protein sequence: CASSPIGAGAAYEQYF. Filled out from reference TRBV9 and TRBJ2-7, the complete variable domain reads DSGVTQTPKHLITATGQRVTLRCSPRSGDLSVYWYQQSLDQGLQFLIQYYNGEERAKGNILERFSAQQFPDLHSELNLSSLELGDSALYFCASSPIGAGAAYEQYFGPGTRLTVT.

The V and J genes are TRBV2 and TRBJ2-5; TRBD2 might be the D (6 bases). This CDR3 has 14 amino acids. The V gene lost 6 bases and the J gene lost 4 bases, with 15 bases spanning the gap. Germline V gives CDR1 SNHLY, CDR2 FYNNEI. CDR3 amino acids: CASRRLVMGETQYF. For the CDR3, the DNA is TGTGCCAGCAGAAGACTAGTTATGGGAGAGACCCAGTACTTC.

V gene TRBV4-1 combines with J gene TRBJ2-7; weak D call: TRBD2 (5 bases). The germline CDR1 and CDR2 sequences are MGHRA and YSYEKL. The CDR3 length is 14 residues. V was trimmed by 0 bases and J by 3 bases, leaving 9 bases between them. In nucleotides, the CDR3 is TGCGCCAGCAGCCAAGATCCAGCGGACTACGAGCAGTACTTC. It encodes CASSQDPADYEQYF.

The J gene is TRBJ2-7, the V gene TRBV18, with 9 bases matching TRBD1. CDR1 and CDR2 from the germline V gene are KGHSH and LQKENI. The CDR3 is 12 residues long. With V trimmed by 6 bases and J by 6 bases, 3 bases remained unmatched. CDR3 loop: CASSPTGGEQYF. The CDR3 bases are TGTGCCAGCTCGCCGACAGGGGGCGAGCAGTACTTC.

The CDR3 sequence: CASSPGGTQPQHF. As DNA, the CDR3 is TGTGCCAGCTCACCTGGAGGGACTCAGCCCCAGCATTTT. The rearrangement uses TRBV18 and TRBJ1-5; perhaps TRBD1 as D (5 bases). This CDR3 is 13 amino acids long. Per the germline V gene, CDR1 is KGHSH and CDR2 is LQKENI. V was cut by 3 bases and J by 6 bases, with 9 bases left in between.

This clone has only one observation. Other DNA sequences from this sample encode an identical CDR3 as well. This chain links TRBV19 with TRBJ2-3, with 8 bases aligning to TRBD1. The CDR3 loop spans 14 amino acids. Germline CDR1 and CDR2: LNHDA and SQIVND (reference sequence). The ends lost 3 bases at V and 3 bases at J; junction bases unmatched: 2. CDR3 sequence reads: CASSIGQGTDTQYF. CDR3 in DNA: TGTGCCAGTAGTATCGGACAGGGTACAGATACGCAGTATTTT.

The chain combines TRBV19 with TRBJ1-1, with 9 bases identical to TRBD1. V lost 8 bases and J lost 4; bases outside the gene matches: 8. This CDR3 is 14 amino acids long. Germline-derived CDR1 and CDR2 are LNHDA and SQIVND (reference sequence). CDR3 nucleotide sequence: TGTGCCAGTTTTAAGGGACAGGGAATCACTGAAGCTTTCTTT. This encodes CASFKGQGITEAFF.

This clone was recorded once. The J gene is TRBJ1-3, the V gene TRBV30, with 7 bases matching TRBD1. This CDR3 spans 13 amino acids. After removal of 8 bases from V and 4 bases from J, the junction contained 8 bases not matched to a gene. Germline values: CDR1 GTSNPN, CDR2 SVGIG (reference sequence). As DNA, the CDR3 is TGTGCCCACAAATGGGGACAGGGAAACACCATATATTTT. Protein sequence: CAHKWGQGNTIYF.

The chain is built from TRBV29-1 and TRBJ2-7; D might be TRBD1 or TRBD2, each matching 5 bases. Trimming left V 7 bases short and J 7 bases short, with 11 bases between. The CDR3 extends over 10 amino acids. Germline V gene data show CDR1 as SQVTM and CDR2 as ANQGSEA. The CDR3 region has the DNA TGCAGCGCGGGATCAGGGGAGCAGTACTTC. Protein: CSAGSGEQYF.

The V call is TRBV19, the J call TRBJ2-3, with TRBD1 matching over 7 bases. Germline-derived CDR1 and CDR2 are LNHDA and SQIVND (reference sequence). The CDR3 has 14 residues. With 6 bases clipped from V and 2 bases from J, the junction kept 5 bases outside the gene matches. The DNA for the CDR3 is TGTGCCAGTAGCCGAGGGGGCTACACAGATACGCAGTATTTT. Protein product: CASSRGGYTDTQYF.

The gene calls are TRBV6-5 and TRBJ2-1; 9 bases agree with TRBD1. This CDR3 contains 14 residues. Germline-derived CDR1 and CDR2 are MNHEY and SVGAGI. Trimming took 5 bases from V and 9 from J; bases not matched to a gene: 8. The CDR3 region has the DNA TGTGCCAGCAGTATACAGGGGGCTCGCGGTGAGCAGTTCTTC. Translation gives CASSIQGARGEQFF.

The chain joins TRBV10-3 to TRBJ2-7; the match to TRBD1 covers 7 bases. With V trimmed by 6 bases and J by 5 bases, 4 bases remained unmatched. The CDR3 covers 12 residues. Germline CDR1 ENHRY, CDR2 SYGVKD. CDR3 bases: TGTGCCATCAGGGCGACAGGGAACGAGCAGTACTTC. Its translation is CAIRATGNEQYF.

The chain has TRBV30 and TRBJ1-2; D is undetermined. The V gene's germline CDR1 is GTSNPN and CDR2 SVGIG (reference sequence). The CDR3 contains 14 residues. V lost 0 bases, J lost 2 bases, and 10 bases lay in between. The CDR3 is CAWSVSWQNYGYTF. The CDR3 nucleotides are TGTGCCTGGAGTGTAAGTTGGCAGAACTATGGCTACACCTTC.